Below, 16 T cell receptor beta chains from the same sample are listed, as sequenced in a study of glioma-infiltrating T cells after dendritic cell vaccination. TCRdb keeps only in-frame clones here, not all; method: immunoSEQ multiplex PCR. The table lists 85,000 to 100,000 clones, around 80% of them singletons. Time point of the sample: after dendritic cell vaccination, including at tumor progression/relapse. The material sequenced was blood, taken after dendritic cell vaccination. These receptors all come from a human donor with glioblastoma.

The chain combines TRBV29-1 with TRBJ1-1, with 7 bases identical to TRBD1. The CDR3 runs 12 residues. V was pared by 6 bases and J by 4 bases, with 5 bases of the junction left unmatched. Germline-derived CDR1 and CDR2 are SQVTM and ANQGSEA. The CDR3 DNA is TGCAGCGTCGAGGGGGCCGGCACTGAAGCTTTCTTT. Protein: CSVEGAGTEAFF.

The gene calls are TRBV30 and TRBJ2-3; the D gene is possibly TRBD1 (6 bases). CDR3 length equals 12 residues. V lost 7 bases and J 6 bases, leaving 14 bases between the germline ends. Germline CDR1 and CDR2: GTSNPN and SVGIG (reference sequence). The CDR3 reads CASAGARDTQYF. In DNA, the CDR3 is TGTGCCTCCGCAGGGGCCCGGGATACGCAGTATTTT.

A single count supports this clone. The V gene is TRBV7-9, the J gene TRBJ2-7; 9 bases match TRBD1. The germline CDR1 and CDR2 sequences are SEHNR and FQNEAQ (reference sequence). Unmatched junction bases numbered 5, after V lost 4 bases and J lost 7 bases. The CDR3 extends over 13 amino acids. The CDR3 region has the DNA TGTGCCAGCAGCTCGGGACAGGGTGGGGAGCAGTACTTC. As protein: CASSSGQGGEQYF.

This clone has just one count. The genes are TRBV19 and TRBJ1-2, with no clear D. The V gene's germline CDR1 is LNHDA and CDR2 SQIVND (reference sequence). V dropped 5 bases and J dropped 0 bases, with 19 bases sitting between them. The CDR3 has 17 residues. CDR3 in DNA: TGTGCCAGTAGTCCCCACCGCGGGGTGAGAGCTAACTATGGCTACACCTTC. Translation: CASSPHRGVRANYGYTF.

J is TRBJ1-5 and V is TRBV15, with no clear D. Germline V gene data show CDR1 as LNHNV and CDR2 as YYDKDF (reference sequence). Trimming stripped 0 bases from V and 0 bases from J, with 12 bases between. CDR3 length equals 17 residues. CDR3 nucleotide sequence: TGTGCCACCAGCAGAGATCTCGGCAGGATTAGCAATCAGCCCCAGCATTTT. This translates into CATSRDLGRISNQPQHF.

V is TRBV28 and J is TRBJ2-1; D may be TRBD2 (5 bases). The CDR3 sequence is 15 residues long. The ends were cut back, 6 bases at V and 6 bases at J, with 18 bases in the middle. Germline-derived CDR1 and CDR2 are MDHEN and SYDVKM. This chain's CDR3 is CASSPPSSWGNEQFF. In DNA, the CDR3 is TGTGCCAGCAGCCCTCCTAGCTCCTGGGGCAATGAGCAGTTCTTC.

V and J are TRBV15 and TRBJ2-5, with 10 positions matching TRBD2. The CDR3 is 16 amino acids. Germline-derived CDR1 and CDR2 are LNHNV and YYDKDF (reference sequence). V lost 2 bases to trimming and J lost 4 bases; unmatched junction nucleotides: 7. The CDR3 protein is CATSRLLAGVGETQYF. Here the CDR3 DNA reads TGTGCCACCAGCAGACTTCTAGCGGGAGTCGGAGAGACCCAGTACTTC.

This chain connects TRBV30 to TRBJ2-1; 9 nucleotides line up with TRBD2. J gave up 4 bases and V 1 base, and 11 bases lay outside the gene matches. Germline V gene data show CDR1 as GTSNPN and CDR2 as SVGIG (reference sequence). This CDR3 has 17 amino acids. Here the CDR3 DNA reads TGTGCCTGGAGTGGGAGAGCGGGGGGAGCGAGTTACAATGAGCAGTTCTTC. This gives the protein CAWSGRAGGASYNEQFF.

V is TRBV27 and J is TRBJ2-3; TRBD2 is a possible D gene (5 bases). V lost 6 bases and J lost 3, with 13 bases in between. The CDR3 contains 14 residues. CDR1 is MNHEY and CDR2 is SMNVEV in the germline V gene (reference sequence). CDR3 DNA sequence: TGTGCCAGCAGCCAACTCACTAGGACAGATACGCAGTATTTT. Residues: CASSQLTRTDTQYF.

The chain has TRBV7-8 and TRBJ1-5; weak D call: TRBD1 (5 bases). This CDR3 has 14 residues. CDR1 is SGHVS and CDR2 is FQNEAQ in the germline V gene. The ends were cut back, 5 bases at V and 7 bases at J, with 15 bases in the middle. The DNA of the CDR3 is TGTGCCAGCAGCCCGGGGAGGGGCGGACAGCCCCAGCATTTT. Protein: CASSPGRGGQPQHF. Combining the CDR3 with reference TRBV7-8 and TRBJ1-5 gives the whole variable domain GAGVSQSPRYKVAKRGQDVALRCDPISGHVSLFWYQQALGQGPEFLTYFQNEAQLDKSGLPSDRFFAERPEGSVSTLKIQRTQQEDSAVYLCASSPGRGGQPQHFGDGTRLSIL.

On this clone itself: Other DNA variants within this sample encode the same CDR3. V usage is TRBV27 and J usage is TRBJ2-3; D unclear. This CDR3 has 12 amino acids. Germline CDR1 reads MNHEY; CDR2 reads SMNVEV (reference sequence). The V gene lost 3 bases and the J gene lost 4 bases, with 5 bases spanning the gap. Written as DNA, the CDR3 is TGTGCCAGCAGTTTCAGATCAGATACGCAGTATTTT. Amino acids: CASSFRSDTQYF.

In this sample, this clone turned up a few times. The rearrangement uses TRBV18 and TRBJ1-6; D not certain. The germline V and J ends were trimmed by 2 bases and 0 bases, with 5 bases remaining between them. The germline V gene has CDR1 KGHSH and CDR2 LQKENI. The CDR3 has 15 residues. The CDR3 spells CASSPDSSYNSPLHF. DNA of the CDR3: TGTGCCAGCTCACCAGATAGCTCCTATAATTCACCCCTCCACTTT. The complete variable domain, with remaining parts taken from reference TRBV18 and TRBJ1-6, reads NAGVMQNPRHLVRRRGQEARLRCSPMKGHSHVYWYRQLPEEGLKFMVYLQKENIIDESGMPKERFSAEFPKEGPSILRIQQVVRGDSAAYFCASSPDSSYNSPLHFGNGTRLTVT.

The genes are TRBV15 and TRBJ1-4; 7 nucleotides agree with TRBD1. Trimming removed 0 bases from V and 7 bases from J; junction bases left unmatched: 5. Germline V gene data show CDR1 as LNHNV and CDR2 as YYDKDF (reference sequence). The CDR3 is 15 amino acids. CDR3 nucleotides: TGTGCCACCAGCAGAGACGGGACAGTATTTGAAAAACTGTTTTTT. It specifies CATSRDGTVFEKLFF. Using reference TRBV15 and TRBJ1-4 for the parts outside the CDR3, the full variable domain is DAMVIQNPRYQVTQFGKPVTLSCSQTLNHNVMYWYQQKSSQAPKLLFHYYDKDFNNEADTPDNFQSRRPNTSFCFLDIRSPGLGDTAMYLCATSRDGTVFEKLFFGSGTQLSVL.

The rearrangement links TRBV7-6 to TRBJ2-1, with 11 bases identical to TRBD1. CDR1 SGHVS and CDR2 FNYEAQ come from the germline V gene. This CDR3 spans 16 amino acids. J was trimmed by 6 bases and V by 2 bases; bases with no gene match: 6. CDR3 amino acids: CASSLFGTGGSNEQFF. Written as DNA, the CDR3 is TGTGCCAGCAGCTTATTTGGGACAGGGGGGAGCAATGAGCAGTTCTTC. The complete variable domain, with remaining parts taken from reference TRBV7-6 and TRBJ2-1, reads GAGVSQSPRYKVTKRGQDVALRCDPISGHVSLYWYRQALGQGPEFLTYFNYEAQQDKSGLPNDRFSAERPEGSISTLTIQRTEQRDSAMYRCASSLFGTGGSNEQFFGPGTRLTVL.

This CDR3 is CASSVSLAEINEQFF. For the CDR3, the DNA is TGTGCCAGCAGCGTATCCCTAGCGGAGATCAATGAGCAGTTCTTC. The gene calls are TRBV9 and TRBJ2-1; TRBD2 matches at 7 bases. Germline trimming cut 1 base from V and 6 bases from J; bases unmatched to any gene: 7. In germline, CDR1 is SGDLS, CDR2 YYNGEE. CDR3 length: 15 amino acids. Based on the CDR3 plus reference TRBV9 and TRBJ2-1, the full variable domain is DSGVTQTPKHLITATGQRVTLRCSPRSGDLSVYWYQQSLDQGLQFLIQYYNGEERAKGNILERFSAQQFPDLHSELNLSSLELGDSALYFCASSVSLAEINEQFFGPGTRLTVL.

This chain connects TRBV6-4 to TRBJ1-3, with 11 bases aligning to TRBD1. The CDR3 extends over 16 amino acids. Germline V gene data show CDR1 as MRHNA and CDR2 as SNTAGT. The V and J ends lost 6 bases and 3 bases, in that order; junction bases with no gene match: 7. The CDR3 nucleotides read TGTGCCAGCAGCGCCCAGGACAGGGGGCTTGGAAACACCATATATTTT. The encoded protein is CASSAQDRGLGNTIYF.